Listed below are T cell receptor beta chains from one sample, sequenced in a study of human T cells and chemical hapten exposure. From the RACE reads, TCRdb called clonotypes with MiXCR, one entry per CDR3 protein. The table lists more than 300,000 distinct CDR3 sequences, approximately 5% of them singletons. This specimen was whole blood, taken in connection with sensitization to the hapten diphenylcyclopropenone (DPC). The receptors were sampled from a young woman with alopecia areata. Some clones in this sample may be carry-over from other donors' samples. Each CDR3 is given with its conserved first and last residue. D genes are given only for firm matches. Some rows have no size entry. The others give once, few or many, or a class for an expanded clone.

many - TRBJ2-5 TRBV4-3 CASSQDRGAQETQYF TGCGCCAGCAGCCAAGATCGTGGGGCCCAAGAGACCCAGTACTTC
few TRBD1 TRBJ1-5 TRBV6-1 CASSGRTGLTSNQPQHF TGTGCCAGCAGTGGTCGGACAGGGCTTACGAGCAATCAGCCCCAGCATTTT
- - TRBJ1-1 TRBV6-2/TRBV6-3 CASRTRATRTEAFF TGTGCCAGCAGGACAAGGGCTACGAGGACTGAAGCTTTCTTT
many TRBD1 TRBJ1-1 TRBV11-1 CASSLKTGAMNTEAFF TGTGCCAGCAGCTTAAAAACAGGGGCTATGAACACTGAAGCTTTCTTT
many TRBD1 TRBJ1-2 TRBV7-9 CASSHTGVYGYTF TGTGCCAGCAGCCATACAGGGGTCTATGGCTACACCTTC
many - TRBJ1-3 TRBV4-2 CASSQARHHSGNTIYF TGTGCCAGCAGCCAAGCTAGACACCACTCTGGAAACACCATATATTTT
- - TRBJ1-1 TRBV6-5 CASHRAAEAFF TGTGCCAGTCACCGGGCCGCTGAAGCTTTCTTT
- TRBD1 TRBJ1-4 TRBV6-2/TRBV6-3 CASLSGTGATNEKLFF TGTGCCAGCCTTTCCGGGACAGGGGCCACAAATGAAAAACTGTTTTTT
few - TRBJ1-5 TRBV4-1 CASSQDWKVNQPQHF TGCGCCAGCAGCCAAGACTGGAAGGTCAATCAGCCCCAGCATTTT
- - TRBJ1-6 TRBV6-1 CASSELSNSPLHF TGTGCCAGCAGTGAATTGTCGAACTCACCCCTCCACTTT
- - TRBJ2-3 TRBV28 CASSFQATNTQYF TGTGCCAGCAGTTTTCAGGCCACGAATACGCAGTATTTT
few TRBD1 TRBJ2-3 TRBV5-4 CASSANRGVADTQYF TGTGCCAGCAGCGCTAACAGGGGAGTCGCAGATACGCAGTATTTT
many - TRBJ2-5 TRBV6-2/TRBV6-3 CASTNGGETQYF TGTGCCAGCACCAACGGCGGGGAGACCCAGTACTTC
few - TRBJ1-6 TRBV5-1 CASSSLDQAPLHF TGCGCCAGCAGCTCCCTAGACCAGGCACCCCTCCACTTT
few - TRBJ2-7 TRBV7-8 CASKLGGEEQYF TGTGCCAGCAAACTGGGGGGAGAGGAGCAGTACTTC
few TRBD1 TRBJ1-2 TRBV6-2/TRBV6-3 CASRPPGQGGGYTF TGTGCCAGCAGACCCCCGGGACAGGGGGGTGGCTACACCTTC
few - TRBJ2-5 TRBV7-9 CASSLVRTAVETQYF TGTGCCAGCAGCTTAGTTAGGACTGCGGTAGAGACCCAGTACTTC
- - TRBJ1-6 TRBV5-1 CASTFSDRNSPLHF TGCGCCAGCACTTTTTCCGACAGAAATTCACCCCTCCACTTT
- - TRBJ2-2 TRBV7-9 CASSLTSYEGELFF TGTGCCAGCAGCTTAACTTCGTACGAAGGGGAGCTGTTTTTT
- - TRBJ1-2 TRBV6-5 CASSRGQTHYGYTF TGTGCCAGCAGCCGCGGACAGACTCACTATGGCTACACCTTC
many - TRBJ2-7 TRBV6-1 CASSVSGHEQYF TGTGCCAGCAGTGTTAGTGGCCACGAGCAGTACTTC
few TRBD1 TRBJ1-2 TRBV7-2 CASSQSGGAPYGYTF TGTGCCAGCAGCCAATCAGGGGGCGCGCCTTATGGCTACACCTTC
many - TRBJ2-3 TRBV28 CASSCSYPVSQIGGTQYF TGTGCCAGCAGTTGTTCCTACCCCGTATCCCAGATAGGAGGTACGCAGTATTTT
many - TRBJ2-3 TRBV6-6 CASSRLGRTDTQYF TGTGCCAGCAGCCGACTGGGCCGCACAGATACGCAGTATTTT
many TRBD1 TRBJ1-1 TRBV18 CASSPVQGAATEAFF TGTGCCAGCTCACCAGTACAGGGGGCGGCCACTGAAGCTTTCTTT
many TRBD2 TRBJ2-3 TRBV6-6 CASSYEQAGVTDTQYF TGTGCCAGCAGTTATGAACAAGCGGGGGTCACAGATACGCAGTATTTT
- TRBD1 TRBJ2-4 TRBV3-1 CASSQGPGGKNIQYF TGTGCCAGCAGCCAAGGGCCAGGGGGCAAAAACATTCAGTACTTC
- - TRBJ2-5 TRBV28 CASSSTLLLETQYF TGTGCCAGCAGTTCGACCCTCCTTCTAGAGACCCAGTACTTC
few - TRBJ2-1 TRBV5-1 CASSLDRLPRNEQFF TGCGCCAGCAGCTTGGACCGTCTCCCTCGTAATGAGCAGTTCTTC
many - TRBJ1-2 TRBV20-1 CSTIRGTAASHGYTF TGCAGTACGATCCGGGGCACCGCGGCGAGCCATGGCTACACCTTC
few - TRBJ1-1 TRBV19 CASRRGDTLNTEAFF TGTGCCAGTAGGAGGGGGGACACCTTGAACACTGAAGCTTTCTTT
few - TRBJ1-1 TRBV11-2 CASSLDRMAAAFF TGTGCCAGCAGCTTAGACCGGATGGCCGCAGCTTTCTTT
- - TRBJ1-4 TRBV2 CASSEGAGDEKLFF TGTGCCAGCAGTGAAGGGGCAGGGGACGAAAAACTGTTTTTT
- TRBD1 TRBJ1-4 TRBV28 CASKTGGQEKLFF TGTGCCAGCAAAACAGGGGGCCAAGAAAAACTGTTTTTT
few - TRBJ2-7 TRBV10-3 CAIRTERSYEQYF TGTGCCATCAGGACGGAGCGGTCCTACGAGCAGTACTTC
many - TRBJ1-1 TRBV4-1 CASSQDNGWMVYTEAFF TGCGCCAGCAGCCAAGATAACGGTTGGATGGTGTACACTGAAGCTTTCTTT
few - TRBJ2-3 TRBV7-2 CASSPHGDASSTDTQYF TGTGCCAGCAGCCCACATGGTGATGCTTCTAGCACAGATACGCAGTATTTT
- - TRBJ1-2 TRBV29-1 CSVDPYQVDGYTF TGCAGCGTTGATCCGTACCAGGTGGATGGCTACACCTTC
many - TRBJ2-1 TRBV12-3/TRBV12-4 CASREGGSYNEQFF TGTGCCAGCAGGGAGGGGGGTTCCTACAATGAGCAGTTCTTC
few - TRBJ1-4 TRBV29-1 CSVGDLGWATNEKLFF TGCAGCGTTGGAGACCTTGGCTGGGCAACTAATGAAAAACTGTTTTTT
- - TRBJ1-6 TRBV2 CASSVGLNHSPLHF TGTGCCAGCAGTGTGGGACTTAATCATTCACCCCTCCACTTT
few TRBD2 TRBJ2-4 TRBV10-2 CASSEGTSGGMENIQYF TGCGCCAGCAGTGAGGGGACTAGCGGGGGGATGGAAAACATTCAGTACTTC